This is a list of T cell receptor beta chains from one sample in a study of control samples from healthy donors and cancer patients. Profiled with immunoSEQ multiplex PCR; TCRdb holds only in-frame clones, not every one. The table includes about 100,000 clones, roughly 87% detected once. The sequenced sample consisted of blood. The source is a woman between 45 and 60 years old in good health. The CDR3 runs from the conserved cysteine through the conserved F or W. A D gene is named only where the DNA matches it firmly. For some rows the clone size is stated as once, few or many, or as a class when expanded; others skip it.

clone size | D gene | J gene | V gene | CDR3 protein | CDR3 DNA
. | . | TRBJ1-2 | TRBV9 | CASTQLDSNYGYTF | TGTGCCAGCACCCAACTGGACAGCAACTATGGCTACACCTTC
. | TRBD1 | TRBJ2-3 | TRBV9 | CASSVAAGGAVDTQYF | TGTGCCAGCAGCGTAGCCGCAGGGGGCGCGGTAGATACGCAGTATTTT
. | TRBD1 | TRBJ1-3 | TRBV11-2 | CASSLRQGGDTIYF | TGTGCCAGCAGCCTAAGACAGGGGGGGGACACCATATATTTT
. | TRBD2 | TRBJ2-3 | TRBV3-1/TRBV3-2 | CASSRSGRSTDTQYF | TGTGCCAGCAGCCGTAGCGGGAGATCAACAGATACGCAGTATTTT
. | TRBD1 | TRBJ2-6 | TRBV2 | CASKGQRSGANVLTF | TGTGCCAGCAAGGGACAGCGTTCTGGGGCCAACGTCCTGACTTTC
once | TRBD1 | TRBJ2-3 | TRBV4-3 | CASSPGRDRHTDTQYF | TGCGCCAGCAGCCCGGGAAGGGACAGGCACACAGATACGCAGTATTTT
. | . | TRBJ2-5 | TRBV5-4 | CASSLNSGGETQYF | TGTGCCAGCAGCTTGAACTCCGGGGGCGAGACCCAGTACTTC
few | . | TRBJ2-1 | TRBV11-2 | CASSLDLQASYNEQFF | TGTGCCAGCAGCTTAGATCTCCAGGCCTCCTACAATGAGCAGTTCTTC
few | . | TRBJ1-2 | TRBV5-1 | CASSFRAGEGYTF | TGCGCCAGCAGCTTCCGGGCAGGGGAAGGCTACACCTTC
. | . | TRBJ1-1 | TRBV7-8 | CASSPQFLRGTEAFF | TGTGCCAGCAGCCCCCAATTCTTAAGGGGCACTGAAGCTTTCTTT
. | . | TRBJ2-2 | TRBV6-2/TRBV6-3 | CASSFLGPGELFF | TGTGCCAGCAGCTTCCTAGGACCCGGGGAGCTGTTTTTT
. | . | TRBJ2-5 | TRBV7-9 | CASSLSPTGVTQYF | TGTGCCAGCAGCTTATCACCGACCGGTGTGACCCAGTACTTC
. | . | TRBJ2-6 | TRBV29-1 | CSADSGANVLTF | TGCAGCGCAGACTCTGGGGCCAACGTCCTGACTTTC
. | . | TRBJ2-1 | TRBV19 | CASNIEGTSMFF | TGTGCCAGTAATATAGAAGGGACCTCGATGTTCTTC
once | TRBD1 | TRBJ1-2 | TRBV6-5 | CASSPGQVGYGYTF | TGTGCCAGCAGCCCCGGACAGGTCGGCTATGGCTACACCTTC
once | TRBD1 | TRBJ2-2 | TRBV19 | CASSGTGSGELFF | TGTGCCAGTAGTGGGACAGGGTCCGGGGAGCTGTTTTTT
few | TRBD1 | TRBJ2-7 | TRBV30 | CAWSGWTGSYEQYF | TGTGCCTGGAGTGGCTGGACAGGGTCCTACGAGCAGTACTTC
. | . | TRBJ2-1 | TRBV7-2 | CASSPLRGVSSYNEQFF | TGTGCCAGCAGCCCTTTGCGAGGGGTCAGCTCCTACAATGAGCAGTTCTTC
once | . | TRBJ1-2 | TRBV10-2 | CASRDGEYAGRSDF | TGCGCCAGCCGTGATGGGGAGTATGCGGGACGGTCAGACTTC
once | . | TRBJ1-2 | TRBV30 | CAWSDRTAANYGYTF | TGTGCCTGGTCGGACAGAACCGCCGCTAACTATGGCTACACCTTC
few | . | TRBJ1-6 | TRBV7-8 | CASSLVSSSPLHF | TGTGCCAGCAGCTTAGTGTCGAGTTCACCCCTCCACTTT
. | . | TRBJ1-1 | TRBV19 | CASLGAFF | TGTGCCAGTCTGGGAGCTTTCTTT
. | . | TRBJ2-1 | TRBV27 | CASSFLSEQFF | TGTGCCAGCAGTTTTTTATCCGAGCAGTTCTTC
. | . | TRBJ2-5 | TRBV6-5 | CASRLTGWETQYF | TGTGCCAGCAGGCTGACAGGTTGGGAGACCCAGTACTTC
. | . | TRBJ2-3 | TRBV19 | CASKGGVTSTDTQYF | TGTGCCAGTAAGGGTGGCGTCACTAGCACAGATACGCAGTATTTT
. | TRBD1 | TRBJ2-1 | TRBV6-2/TRBV6-3 | CASSYSKSRQGLDNEQFF | TGTGCCAGCAGTTACTCGAAGTCGAGACAGGGCCTAGACAATGAGCAGTTCTTC
. | . | TRBJ2-7 | TRBV27 | CASSLAYYYEQYF | TGTGCCAGCAGCCTCGCTTACTACTACGAGCAGTACTTC
. | TRBD1 | TRBJ2-3 | TRBV7-9 | CASSAAGQGIKDTQYF | TGTGCCAGCAGCGCAGCGGGACAGGGTATTAAAGATACGCAGTATTTT
. | . | TRBJ2-4 | TRBV25-1 | CASSDPDTFQGNIQYF | TGTGCCAGCAGTGATCCGGACACTTTCCAAGGGAACATTCAGTACTTC
. | . | TRBJ1-1 | TRBV9 | CASSVTMNTEAFF | TGTGCCAGCAGCGTTACCATGAACACTGAAGCTTTCTTT